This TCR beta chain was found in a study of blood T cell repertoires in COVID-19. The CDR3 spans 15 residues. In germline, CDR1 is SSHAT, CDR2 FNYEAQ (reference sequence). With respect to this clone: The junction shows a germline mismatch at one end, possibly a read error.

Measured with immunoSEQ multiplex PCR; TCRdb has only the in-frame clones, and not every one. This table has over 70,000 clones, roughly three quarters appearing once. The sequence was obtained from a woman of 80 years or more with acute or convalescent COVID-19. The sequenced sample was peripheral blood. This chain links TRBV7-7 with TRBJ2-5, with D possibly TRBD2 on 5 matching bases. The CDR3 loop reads CASSLARIAGETQYF. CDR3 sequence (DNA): TGTGCTAGCAGCTTAGCGAGGATAGCCGGGGAGACCCAGTACTTC.